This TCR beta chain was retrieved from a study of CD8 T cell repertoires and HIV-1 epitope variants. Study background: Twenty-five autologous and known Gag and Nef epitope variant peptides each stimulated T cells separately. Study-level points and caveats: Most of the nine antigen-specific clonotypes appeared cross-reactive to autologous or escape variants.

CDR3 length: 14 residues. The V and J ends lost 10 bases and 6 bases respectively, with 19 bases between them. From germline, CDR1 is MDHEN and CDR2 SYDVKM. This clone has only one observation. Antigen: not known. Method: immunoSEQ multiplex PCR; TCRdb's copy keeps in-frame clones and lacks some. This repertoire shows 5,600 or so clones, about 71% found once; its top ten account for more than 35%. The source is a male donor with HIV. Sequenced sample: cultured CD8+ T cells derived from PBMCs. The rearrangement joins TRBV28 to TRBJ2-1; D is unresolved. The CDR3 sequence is CANAPHGLVNEQFF. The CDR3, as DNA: TGTGCCAACGCACCCCATGGTCTTGTCAATGAGCAGTTCTTC.